Presented here are 32 T cell receptor beta chains from one specimen sequenced in a study of blood T cells in healthy people across ages. With a J-beta primer mix and a sample-barcoded 5' primer, a second PCR ran about 7 to 12 cycles. TCRdb re-derived calls from the 5' RACE reads in MiXCR, one entry per CDR3 protein. This table holds over 450,000 distinct CDR3 sequences, 24% found once. A further study also used this sample, focusing on T cells of mothers and their children.

Material for sequencing was blood. The receptors originated from a boy between 5 and 17 years old in good health.

This clonotype was detected only a few times. The chain employs TRBV14 and TRBJ2-7, with D uncertain. The CDR3 extends over 14 amino acids. V was clipped by 0 bases and J by 6 bases, with 12 bases between them. The germline gives CDR1 SGHDN, CDR2 FVKESK. Here the CDR3 reads CASSQEIHTGEQYF. The CDR3 coding sequence is TGTGCCAGCAGCCAAGAAATTCACACGGGCGAGCAGTACTTC.

This clonotype was detected a few times. The chain employs TRBV4-2 and TRBJ2-5, with TRBD1 matching 9 bases. Matching the DNA end better, TRBJ2-1 makes the J call doubtful. Per germline, CDR1 LGHNA and CDR2 YNFKEQ. The CDR3 loop spans 17 amino acids. The CDR3 region is CASSQTGTGKVYNEQFF. The CDR3, as DNA: TGTGCCAGCAGCCAAACCGGGACAGGGAAGGTATACAATGAGCAGTTCTTC.

The V and J genes are TRBV2 and TRBJ2-1, with D perhaps TRBD2 (6 bases). Germline V CDR1 and CDR2: SNHLY, FYNNEI. Trimming took off 4 bases at V and 15 bases at J, with 13 bases between the two ends. This CDR3 region has 11 residues. The CDR3 loop is CASSVWEVGFF. The CDR3 DNA is TGTGCCAGCAGTGTATGGGAGGTTGGGTTCTTC. Filled out from reference TRBV2 and TRBJ2-1, the complete variable domain reads EPEVTQTPSHQVTQMGQEVILRCVPISNHLYFYWYRQILGQKVEFLVSFYNNEISEKSEIFDDQFSVERPDGSNFTLKIRSTKLEDSAMYFCASSVWEVGFFGPGTRLTVL.

This clonotype came up a few times. The rearrangement links TRBV18 to TRBJ2-7, with a tentative D call TRBD1 (6 bases). The CDR3 runs 14 residues. Germline CDR1 is KGHSH and CDR2 is LQKENI. The V end was cut by 2 bases, the J end by 7 bases, with 15 bases between. The CDR3: CASSPGTHATEQYF. The DNA of the CDR3 is TGTGCCAGCTCACCAGGGACACACGCTACGGAGCAGTACTTC.

This clonotype was seen a few times. The V gene is TRBV18, the J gene TRBJ2-5, with 9 bases fitting TRBD1. The J call may be faulty, since TRBJ2-1 better matches the DNA end. The CDR3 has 14 amino acids. Per germline, CDR1 KGHSH and CDR2 LQKENI. The CDR3 region is CASSPNRGRDEQFF. CDR3 bases: TGTGCCAGCTCACCAAACAGGGGGCGGGATGAGCAGTTCTTC.

This clonotype was counted between two and nine times. The rearrangement uses TRBV6-2 or TRBV6-3 and TRBJ2-7, with D perhaps TRBD2 (7 bases). The end of the DNA fits TRBJ2-1 better, so the J call may be wrong. CDR1 is MNHEY and CDR2 is SVGEGT in the germline V gene. The CDR3 runs to 16 residues. CDR3 amino acids: CASSYSVGGLNNEQFF. As DNA, the CDR3 is TGTGCCAGCAGTTACTCGGTGGGGGGGCTGAACAATGAGCAGTTCTTC.

This sequence joins TRBV20-1 and TRBJ2-1, with D possibly TRBD1 on 5 matching bases. From germline, CDR1 is DFQATT and CDR2 SNEGSKA (reference sequence). V gave up 3 bases and J gave up 9 bases, with 12 bases separating them. This CDR3 region has 12 residues. CDR3 DNA: TGCAGTGCTAGGTTCAGGGCAGGTGAGCAGTTCTTC. Protein product: CSARFRAGEQFF.

This clonotype was observed a few times. This chain connects TRBV12-3 or TRBV12-4 to TRBJ1-1, with D maybe TRBD1 (5 bases). The V and J ends lost 6 bases and 7 bases respectively, with 12 bases between them. The CDR3 spans 12 residues. The CDR3 loop reads CASSIGGDEAFF. The DNA for the CDR3 is TGTGCCAGCAGCATTGGAGGGGATGAAGCTTTCTTT.

Of note for this clonotype: Given a much more abundant clone one base away, this may be a read error. DNA of the CDR3: TGTGCCAGCAGTATGAATGAAAAACTGTTTTTT. Its translation is CASSMNEKLFF. V and J are TRBV3-1 and TRBJ1-4, with D unclear. V lost 6 bases, J lost 5 bases, and 4 bases lay in between. The CDR3 covers 11 residues. Germline values: CDR1 LGHDT, CDR2 YNNKEL (reference sequence).

V and J are TRBV4-3 and TRBJ2-7; 10 bases align to TRBD1. CDR1 is LGHNA and CDR2 is YSLEER in the germline V gene. CDR3 length equals 15 residues. V lost 1 base, J lost 6 bases, and 6 bases stayed unmatched. CDR3 residues: CASSQVRDRGSEQYF. The CDR3 DNA reads as TGCGCCAGCAGCCAAGTCCGGGACAGGGGCAGCGAGCAGTACTTC.

This chain links TRBV3-1 with TRBJ2-3, with D maybe TRBD1 (5 bases). Germline V gene sequence: CDR1 LGHDT, CDR2 YNNKEL (reference sequence). Trimming took off 1 base at V and 4 bases at J, with 6 bases between the two ends. This CDR3 contains 13 residues. The CDR3, as DNA: TGTGCCAGCAGCCAAGCAGGGTCAGATACGCAGTATTTT. It translates to CASSQAGSDTQYF.

This clonotype was seen at least ten times. V and J are TRBV9 and TRBJ2-7, with D unclear. V lost 5 bases to trimming and J lost 6 bases, with 18 bases between them. Germline V gene data show CDR1 as SGDLS and CDR2 as YYNGEE. This CDR3 comprises 14 residues. The CDR3 loop reads CASSSAQVSREQYF. The CDR3 DNA is TGTGCCAGCAGTTCCGCCCAGGTCTCCCGCGAGCAGTACTTC.

This clonotype was detected a few times. This chain links TRBV29-1 with TRBJ2-3; D call uncertain. Germline assignment: CDR1 SQVTM and CDR2 ANQGSEA. V lost 5 bases, J lost 0 bases, and 9 bases lay in between. This CDR3 comprises 13 residues. CDR3 nucleotide sequence: TGCAGCGTTCATATCAGAAGCACAGATACGCAGTATTTT. It is translated as CSVHIRSTDTQYF.

This clonotype was seen more than once but under ten times. The rearrangement links TRBV20-1 to TRBJ2-2; the match to TRBD2 covers 7 bases. The V and J ends lost 2 bases and 1 base, in that order; junction bases with no gene match: 4. CDR1 and CDR2 (germline): DFQATT, SNEGSKA (reference sequence). The CDR3 has 15 amino acids. The CDR3: CSARLRGRNTGELFF. CDR3 bases: TGCAGTGCTAGATTGCGGGGGAGGAACACCGGGGAGCTGTTTTTT.

This clonotype showed up just a few times. This chain uses TRBV28 with TRBJ2-6; no clear D. The length of the CDR3 is 13 residues. V lost 3 bases, J lost 4 bases, and 4 bases lay in between. CDR1 is MDHEN and CDR2 is SYDVKM in the germline V gene. In DNA, the CDR3 is TGTGCCAGCAGTTTTCAGGGGGCCAACGTCCTGACTTTC. It codes for CASSFQGANVLTF.

This clonotype was counted only a few times. V gene TRBV7-6 combines with J gene TRBJ2-3; 11 bases align to TRBD2. Trimming cost V 6 bases and J 2 bases; bases outside gene matches: 7. Germline V gene lookup returns CDR1 SGHVS and CDR2 FNYEAQ. The CDR3 has 16 amino acids. CDR3 DNA: TGTGCCAGCAGTCCTGGACTAGCGGGTTTCACAGATACGCAGTATTTT. Translation gives CASSPGLAGFTDTQYF.

The chain combines TRBV7-9 with TRBJ1-1, with D uncertain. This CDR3 spans 14 amino acids. In germline, CDR1 is SEHNR, CDR2 FQNEAQ (reference sequence). V lost 3 bases and J lost 1, with 9 bases in between. CDR3 coding DNA: TGTGCCAGCAGCTTGGCGCCGGCGAACACTGAAGCTTTCTTT. Translating gives CASSLAPANTEAFF.

V is TRBV7-2 and J is TRBJ1-4; a possible D gene is TRBD1 (5 bases). The CDR3 sequence is 14 residues long. The germline CDR1 and CDR2 sequences are SGHTA and FQGNSA. V lost 2 bases to trimming and J lost 9 bases, with 13 bases between them. The CDR3 DNA sequence: TGTGCCAGCAGCTTACCTGGGGGGGTTAAAAAACTGTTTTTT. Translation: CASSLPGGVKKLFF.

V gene TRBV20-1 combines with J gene TRBJ1-2; D is ambiguous. The CDR3 loop spans 10 amino acids. V lost 5 bases and J 7 bases, leaving 8 bases between the germline ends. Germline V lookup: CDR1 DFQATT, CDR2 SNEGSKA (reference sequence). The CDR3 region is CSADSGGYTF. CDR3 nucleotides: TGCAGTGCTGATTCGGGTGGCTACACCTTC.

The chain employs TRBV7-9 and TRBJ2-4, with 7 bases aligning to TRBD2. V lost 5 bases, J lost 7 bases, and 14 bases stayed unmatched. Germline V CDR1 and CDR2: SEHNR, FQNEAQ (reference sequence). The CDR3 sequence is 16 residues long. CDR3 residues: CASSPTLAGEGNIQYF. CDR3 sequence (DNA): TGTGCCAGCAGCCCGACCCTGGCGGGGGAGGGGAACATTCAGTACTTC.

This CDR3 is CASSFRVREQFF. The CDR3 DNA sequence: TGTGCCAGCAGTTTTCGGGTCCGTGAGCAGTTCTTC. The V and J genes are TRBV28 and TRBJ2-1, with D unclear. CDR1 and CDR2 from the germline V gene are MDHEN and SYDVKM. V was clipped by 3 bases and J by 9 bases, with 9 bases between them. The CDR3 spans 12 residues.

The chain links TRBV6-5 to TRBJ2-5, with 9 bases fitting TRBD2. The better agreement between TRBJ2-1 and the DNA end casts doubt on the J call. Germline lookup yields CDR1 MNHEY and CDR2 SVGAGI. The CDR3 covers 14 residues. The CDR3 sequence is CASSIAGAYNEQFF. CDR3 coding DNA: TGTGCCAGCAGCATAGCGGGAGCATACAATGAGCAGTTCTTC.

There are many counts of this clonotype. The chain combines TRBV5-5 with TRBJ2-5, with a weak D call TRBD1 (5 bases). The germline V and J ends were trimmed by 3 bases and 2 bases, with 11 bases remaining between them. The CDR3 spans 14 residues. Germline CDR1 reads SGHKS; CDR2 reads YYEKEE (reference sequence). In nucleotides, the CDR3 is TGTGCCAGCAGCTATGGGGCAACACAAGAGACCCAGTACTTC. Its translation is CASSYGATQETQYF.

The gene calls are TRBV25-1 and TRBJ2-6, with 9 nucleotides matching TRBD1. Trimming at V came to 0 bases and at J to 4 bases, leaving 13 bases not matched to a gene. In germline, CDR1 is MGHDK, CDR2 SYGVNS. The CDR3 loop spans 20 amino acids. CDR3 region: CASSEYRQGDLLRGANVLTF. The CDR3 DNA follows: TGTGCCAGCAGTGAATATAGACAGGGGGATCTTTTACGAGGGGCCAACGTCCTGACTTTC.

Notes on this clonotype: Compared with germline, one end of the junction differs, possibly owing to a read error. The genes are TRBV4-1 and TRBJ2-5; 12 positions agree with TRBD2. Germline V gene data show CDR1 as MGHRA and CDR2 as YSYEKL. This CDR3 is built from 14 residues. CDR3 sequence: CASSHTSGGNERFF. CDR3 nucleotides: TGCGCCAGCAGCCATACTAGCGGGGGGAATGAGCGGTTCTTC.

A remark on this clonotype: The junction differs from germline at one of its ends, possibly a read error. V and J are TRBV6-5 and TRBJ1-4; no firm D call. Germline CDR1 MNHEY, CDR2 SVGAGI. CDR3 length: 17 amino acids. The CDR3 sequence is CAGSYSNPPPTNEKLFF. The CDR3 DNA sequence: TGTGCCGGCAGTTACTCGAATCCTCCGCCCACTAATGAAAAACTGTTTTTT.

The chain is built from TRBV28 and TRBJ2-2, with D possibly TRBD1 on 6 matching bases. Germline V gives CDR1 MDHEN, CDR2 SYDVKM. Trimming pared 3 bases from V and 5 bases from J, leaving 16 bases between. The CDR3 is 16 amino acids. The CDR3 coding sequence is TGTGCCAGCAGTTTTGGCCAGGGGAGTAGAACCGGGGAGCTGTTTTTT. It is translated as CASSFGQGSRTGELFF.

This clonotype was recorded at least ten times. The V gene is TRBV20-1, the J gene TRBJ2-5, with 12 bases aligning to TRBD1. The germline gives CDR1 DFQATT, CDR2 SNEGSKA (reference sequence). The CDR3 extends over 16 amino acids. J gave up 1 base and V 4 bases, and 7 bases lay outside the gene matches. The chain's CDR3 is CSATSGTGGPQETQYF. The CDR3 region has the DNA TGCAGTGCTACTTCCGGGACAGGGGGCCCCCAAGAGACCCAGTACTTC.

This rearrangement joins TRBV20-1 to TRBJ2-1, with TRBD2 matching 12 bases. Germline loops: CDR1 DFQATT, CDR2 SNEGSKA (reference sequence). The length of the CDR3 is 18 residues. V shed 5 bases, J shed 0 bases, and the junction held 11 bases outside the gene matches. This CDR3 is CSAPTGLAGISSYNEQFF. CDR3 coding DNA: TGCAGTGCTCCCACGGGACTAGCGGGTATTAGCTCCTACAATGAGCAGTTCTTC.

In its sample, this clonotype was seen once. This chain joins TRBV6-2 or TRBV6-3 and TRBJ1-1; no firm D call. Trimming took off 0 bases at V and 11 bases at J, with 13 bases between the two ends. This CDR3 spans 13 amino acids. Germline CDR1 and CDR2: MNHEY and SVGEGT. The DNA of the CDR3 is TGTGCCAGCAGTTACTCGGGCGATAAACTGGCTTTCTTT. This encodes CASSYSGDKLAFF.

The chain combines TRBV28 with TRBJ2-7; D possibly corresponds to TRBD2 (6 bases). The length of the CDR3 is 15 residues. Trimming removed 2 bases at V and 0 bases at J, with 11 bases between. CDR1 is MDHEN, CDR2 SYDVKM, per germline. The CDR3: CASSLQGTGSYEQYF. The DNA of the CDR3 is TGTGCCAGCAGTTTACAAGGGACTGGCTCCTACGAGCAGTACTTC.

This clonotype has just a few counts. V usage is TRBV7-3 and J usage is TRBJ2-5; 12 nucleotides line up with TRBD2. Matching the DNA end better, TRBJ2-1 makes the J call doubtful. There are 15 residues in the CDR3. Germline CDR1 and CDR2: SGHTA and FQGTGA. The chain's CDR3 is CASSYGLAGSDEQFF. For the CDR3, the DNA is TGTGCCAGCAGCTACGGACTAGCGGGAAGCGATGAGCAGTTCTTC.